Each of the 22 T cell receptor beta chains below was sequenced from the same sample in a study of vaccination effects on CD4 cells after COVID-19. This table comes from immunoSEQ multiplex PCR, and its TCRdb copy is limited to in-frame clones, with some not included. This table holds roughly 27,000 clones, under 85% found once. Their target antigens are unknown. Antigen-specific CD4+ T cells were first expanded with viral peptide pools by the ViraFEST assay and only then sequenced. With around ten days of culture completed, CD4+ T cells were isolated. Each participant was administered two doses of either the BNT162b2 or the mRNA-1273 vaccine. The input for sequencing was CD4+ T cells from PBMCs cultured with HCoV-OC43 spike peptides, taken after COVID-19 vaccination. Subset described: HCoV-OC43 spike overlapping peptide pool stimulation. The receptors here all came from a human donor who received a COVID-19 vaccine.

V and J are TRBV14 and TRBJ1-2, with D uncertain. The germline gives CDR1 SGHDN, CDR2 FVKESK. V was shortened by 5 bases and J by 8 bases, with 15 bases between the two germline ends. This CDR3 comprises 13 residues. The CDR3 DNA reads TGTGCCAGCAGCTCCAGACCGGCGGGGGGCTACACCTTC. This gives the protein CASSSRPAGGYTF. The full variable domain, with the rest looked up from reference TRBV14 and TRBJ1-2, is EAGVTQFPSHSVIEKGQTVTLRCDPISGHDNLYWYRRVMGKEIKFLLHFVKESKQDESGMPNNRFLAERTGGTYSTLKVQPAELEDSGVYFCASSSRPAGGYTFGSGTRLTVV.

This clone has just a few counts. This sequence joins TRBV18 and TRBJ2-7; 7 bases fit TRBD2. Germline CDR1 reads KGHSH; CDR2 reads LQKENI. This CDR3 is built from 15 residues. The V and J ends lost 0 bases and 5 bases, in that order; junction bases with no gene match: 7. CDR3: CASSPPSAGSDEQYF. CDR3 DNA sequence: TGTGCCAGCTCACCACCTTCAGCGGGATCCGACGAGCAGTACTTC.

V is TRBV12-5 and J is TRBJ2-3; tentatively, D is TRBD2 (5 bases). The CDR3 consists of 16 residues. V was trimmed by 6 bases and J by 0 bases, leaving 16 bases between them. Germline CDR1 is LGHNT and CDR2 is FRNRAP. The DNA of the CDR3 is TGTGCTAGTGGACCGAAGAGGGCCCATAGCACAGATACGCAGTATTTT. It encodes CASGPKRAHSTDTQYF.

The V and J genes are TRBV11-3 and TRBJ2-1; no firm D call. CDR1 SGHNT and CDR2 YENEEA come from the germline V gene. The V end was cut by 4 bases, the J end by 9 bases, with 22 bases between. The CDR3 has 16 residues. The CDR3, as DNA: TGTGCCAGCAGCTCTCACCTAAAGTCTGCTGTAGGTGAGCAGTTCTTC. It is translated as CASSSHLKSAVGEQFF.

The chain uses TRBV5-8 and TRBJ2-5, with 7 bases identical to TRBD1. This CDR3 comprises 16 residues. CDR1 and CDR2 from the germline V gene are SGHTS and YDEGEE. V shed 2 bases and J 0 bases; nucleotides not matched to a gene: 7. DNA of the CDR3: TGTGCCAGCAGCTTATCCAGGGGGTCCAACCAAGAGACCCAGTACTTC. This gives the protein CASSLSRGSNQETQYF.

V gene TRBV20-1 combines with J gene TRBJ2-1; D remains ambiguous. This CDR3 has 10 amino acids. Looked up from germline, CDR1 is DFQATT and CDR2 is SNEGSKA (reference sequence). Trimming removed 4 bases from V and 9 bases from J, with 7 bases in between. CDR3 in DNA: TGCAGTGCTATTACGCCTGAGCAGTTCTTC. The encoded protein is CSAITPEQFF.

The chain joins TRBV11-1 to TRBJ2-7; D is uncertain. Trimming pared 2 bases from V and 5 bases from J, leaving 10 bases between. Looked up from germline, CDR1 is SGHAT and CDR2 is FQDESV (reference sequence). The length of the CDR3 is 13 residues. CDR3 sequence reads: CASSLLLGNEQYF. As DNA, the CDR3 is TGTGCCAGCAGCTTACTATTGGGGAACGAGCAGTACTTC. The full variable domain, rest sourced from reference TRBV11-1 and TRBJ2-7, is EAEVAQSPRYKITEKSQAVAFWCDPISGHATLYWYRQILGQGPELLVQFQDESVVDDSQLPKDRFSAERLKGVDSTLKIQPAELGDSAMYLCASSLLLGNEQYFGPGTRLTVT.

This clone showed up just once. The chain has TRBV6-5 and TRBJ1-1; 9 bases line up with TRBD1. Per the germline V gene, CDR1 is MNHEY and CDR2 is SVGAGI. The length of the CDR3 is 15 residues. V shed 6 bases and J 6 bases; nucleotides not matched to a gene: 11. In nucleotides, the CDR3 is TGTGCCAGCAGGGTGGGACAGGGTACGGACGCTGAAGCTTTCTTT. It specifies CASRVGQGTDAEAFF.

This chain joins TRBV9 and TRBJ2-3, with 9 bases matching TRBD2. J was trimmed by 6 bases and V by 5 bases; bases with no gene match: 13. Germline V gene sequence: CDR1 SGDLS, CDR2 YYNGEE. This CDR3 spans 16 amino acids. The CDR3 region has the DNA TGTGCCAGCAGACCATCCGGCGGGAGGGCCAGGGATACGCAGTATTTT. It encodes CASRPSGGRARDTQYF. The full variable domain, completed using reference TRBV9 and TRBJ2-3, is DSGVTQTPKHLITATGQRVTLRCSPRSGDLSVYWYQQSLDQGLQFLIQYYNGEERAKGNILERFSAQQFPDLHSELNLSSLELGDSALYFCASRPSGGRARDTQYFGPGTRLTVL.

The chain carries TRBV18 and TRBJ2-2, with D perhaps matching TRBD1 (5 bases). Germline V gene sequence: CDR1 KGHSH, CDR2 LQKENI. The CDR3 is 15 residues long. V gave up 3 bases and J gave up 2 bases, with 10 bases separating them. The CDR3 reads CASSPNGANTGELFF. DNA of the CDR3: TGTGCCAGCTCACCCAATGGGGCTAACACCGGGGAGCTGTTTTTT.

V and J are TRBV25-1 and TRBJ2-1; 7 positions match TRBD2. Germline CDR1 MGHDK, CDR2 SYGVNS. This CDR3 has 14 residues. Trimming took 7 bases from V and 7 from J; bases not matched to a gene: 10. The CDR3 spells CASIGDYSWNEQFF. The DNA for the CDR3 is TGTGCCAGCATTGGGGACTATTCATGGAATGAGCAGTTCTTC.

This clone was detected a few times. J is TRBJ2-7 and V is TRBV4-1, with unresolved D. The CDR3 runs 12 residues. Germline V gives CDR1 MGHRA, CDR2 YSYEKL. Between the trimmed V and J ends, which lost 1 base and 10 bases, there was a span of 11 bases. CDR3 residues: CASSQVKGPQYF. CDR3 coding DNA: TGCGCCAGCAGCCAAGTTAAAGGGCCCCAGTACTTC.

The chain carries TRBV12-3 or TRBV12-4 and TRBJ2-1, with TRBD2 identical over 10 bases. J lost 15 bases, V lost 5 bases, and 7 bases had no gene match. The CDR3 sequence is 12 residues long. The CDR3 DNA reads TGTGCCAGCAGTCTCCTAGCGGGAGTTCGGTTCTTC. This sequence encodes CASSLLAGVRFF.

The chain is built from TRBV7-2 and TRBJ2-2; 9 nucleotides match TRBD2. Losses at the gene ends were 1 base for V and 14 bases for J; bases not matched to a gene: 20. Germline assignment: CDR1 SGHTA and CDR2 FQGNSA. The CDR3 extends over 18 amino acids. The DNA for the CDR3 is TGTGCCAGCAGCTTAGTCAGGACTAGCGAAGGAAACCGGGGACGTCTGTTTTTT. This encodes CASSLVRTSEGNRGRLFF.

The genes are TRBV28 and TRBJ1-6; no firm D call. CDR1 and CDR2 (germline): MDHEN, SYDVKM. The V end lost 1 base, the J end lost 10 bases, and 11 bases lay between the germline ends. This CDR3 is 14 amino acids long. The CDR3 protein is CASSLSAGWSPLHF. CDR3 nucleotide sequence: TGTGCCAGCAGTTTATCGGCAGGCTGGTCACCCCTCCACTTT.

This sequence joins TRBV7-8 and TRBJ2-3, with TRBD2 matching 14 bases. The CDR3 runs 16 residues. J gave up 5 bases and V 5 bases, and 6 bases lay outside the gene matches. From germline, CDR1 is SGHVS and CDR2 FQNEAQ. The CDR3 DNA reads TGTGCCAGCAGCCCCGGACTAGCGGGGGGACGAGATACGCAGTATTTT. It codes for CASSPGLAGGRDTQYF. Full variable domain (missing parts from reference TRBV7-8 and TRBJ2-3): GAGVSQSPRYKVAKRGQDVALRCDPISGHVSLFWYQQALGQGPEFLTYFQNEAQLDKSGLPSDRFFAERPEGSVSTLKIQRTQQEDSAVYLCASSPGLAGGRDTQYFGPGTRLTVL.

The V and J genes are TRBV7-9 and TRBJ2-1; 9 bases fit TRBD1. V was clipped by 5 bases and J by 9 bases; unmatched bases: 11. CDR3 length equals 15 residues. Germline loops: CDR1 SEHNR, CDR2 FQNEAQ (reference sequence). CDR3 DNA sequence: TGTGCCAGCAGCCTTCCGGACAGGGGTCGGGGTGAGCAGTTCTTC. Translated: CASSLPDRGRGEQFF.

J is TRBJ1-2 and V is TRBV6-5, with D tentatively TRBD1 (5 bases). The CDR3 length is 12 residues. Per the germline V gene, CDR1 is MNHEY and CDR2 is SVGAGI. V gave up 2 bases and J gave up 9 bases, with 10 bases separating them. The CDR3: CASSYNQGRYTF. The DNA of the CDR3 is TGTGCCAGCAGTTACAACCAGGGACGCTACACCTTC.

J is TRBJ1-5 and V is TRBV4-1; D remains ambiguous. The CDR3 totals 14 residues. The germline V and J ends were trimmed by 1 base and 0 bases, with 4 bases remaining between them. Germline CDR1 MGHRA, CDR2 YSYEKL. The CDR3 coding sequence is TGCGCCAGCAGCCAAGTCTATAGCAATCAGCCCCAGCATTTT. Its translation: CASSQVYSNQPQHF.

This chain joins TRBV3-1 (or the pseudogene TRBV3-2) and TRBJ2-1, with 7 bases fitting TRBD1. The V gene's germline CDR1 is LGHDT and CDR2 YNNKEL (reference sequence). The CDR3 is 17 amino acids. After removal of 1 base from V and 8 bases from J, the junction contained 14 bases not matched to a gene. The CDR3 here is CASSQGVGGVQNDEQFF. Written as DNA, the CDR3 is TGTGCCAGCAGCCAAGGGGTAGGGGGCGTACAAAACGATGAGCAGTTCTTC.

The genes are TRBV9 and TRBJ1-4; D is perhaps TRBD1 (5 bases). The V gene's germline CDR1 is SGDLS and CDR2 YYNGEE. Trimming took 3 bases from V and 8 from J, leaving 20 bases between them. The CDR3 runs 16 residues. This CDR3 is CASSGPGLGNGEKLFF. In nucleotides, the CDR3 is TGTGCCAGCAGCGGACCGGGACTGGGGAACGGGGAAAAACTGTTTTTT.

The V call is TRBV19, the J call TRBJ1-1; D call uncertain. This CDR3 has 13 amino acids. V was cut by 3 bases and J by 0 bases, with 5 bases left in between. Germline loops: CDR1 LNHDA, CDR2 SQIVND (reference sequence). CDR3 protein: CASSIEVNTEAFF. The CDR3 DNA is TGTGCCAGTAGTATTGAGGTGAACACTGAAGCTTTCTTT. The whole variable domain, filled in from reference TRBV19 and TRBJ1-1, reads DGGITQSPKYLFRKEGQNVTLSCEQNLNHDAMYWYRQDPGQGLRLIYYSQIVNDFQKGDIAEGYSVSREKKESFPLTVTSAQKNPTAFYLCASSIEVNTEAFFGQGTRLTVV.